This T cell receptor beta chain was documented in a study of PD-L1 blockade in urothelial cancer. TCRdb's copy holds only in-frame clones and misses some; the assay was immunoSEQ multiplex PCR. The table has under 50,000 clones, approximately 85% seen once. As to time point: pretreatment peripheral blood. The length of the CDR3 is 16 residues. J is TRBJ2-1 and V is TRBV21-1; the DNA was not compared with TRBD1, the D call given in the table. TRBV21-1 is a known pseudogene. The origin of this receptor is a man between 45 and 60 years old with urothelial cancer. The sample in question was PBMCs, obtained around atezolizumab (anti-PD-L1) treatment. CDR3 sequence reads: CASSPPSDRSLDEQFF. The CDR3, as DNA: TGTGCCAGCAGCCCCCCATCGGACAGGTCACTCGATGAGCAGTTCTTC.